This TCR beta chain is from a study of T cell responses to AZD1222 COVID-19 vaccine. Study findings and constraints: Unmutated regions of variants are reportedly targeted by nearly half of spike-specific TCRs.

The table came from immunoSEQ multiplex PCR; TCRdb's copy has only in-frame clones and leaves some out. The sample contains over 120,000 clones, approximately 94% of which appear only once. The V end lost 7 bases, the J end lost 1 base, and 10 bases lay between the germline ends. Germline CDR1 LNHDA, CDR2 SQIVND (reference sequence). The CDR3 loop spans 13 amino acids. There are a few counts of this clone. Its matching antigen is unknown. This receptor was obtained from an adult in good health. The chain couples TRBV19 to TRBJ1-1; maybe TRBD1 (6 bases). The source material was peripheral blood, sampled on day 0 of AZD1222 vaccination. Written as DNA, the CDR3 is TGTGCCAGTAATCTGGGACAGAACACTGAAGCTTTCTTT. Protein: CASNLGQNTEAFF.